Listed below are T cell receptor beta chains from one sample, sequenced in a study of T-cell memory formation after mild COVID-19. In TCRdb, the 5' RACE reads were re-called with MiXCR into one record per CDR3 protein. The sample shows about 170,000 distinct CDR3 sequences, approximately 12% of them seen only once. Specimen: PBMCs or a T cell subset sorted from them (not recorded which). The receptors shown here come from a man younger than 35 who had mild COVID-19 (a few samples of this study predate the infection). Cell type and time point are not known. Both conserved end residues are part of each CDR3. D genes are given only for firm matches. Only some rows state a clone size, as once, few, many or a class for expanded clones.

V gene	D gene	J gene	clone size	CDR3 protein	CDR3 DNA
TRBV7-2	TRBD1	TRBJ1-2	few	CASSLVQTGRANYGYTF	TGTGCCAGCAGCTTAGTACAGACAGGGAGAGCTAACTATGGCTACACCTTC
TRBV24-1	.	TRBJ2-5	.	CATSATEETQYF	TGTGCCACCAGTGCGACCGAAGAGACCCAGTACTTC
TRBV29-1	.	TRBJ2-2	few	CSAKGGLGTGELFF	TGCAGCGCCAAAGGGGGGCTTGGCACCGGGGAGCTGTTTTTT
TRBV7-2	.	TRBJ2-2	medium-sized	CASSLFQGGTGELFF	TGTGCCAGCAGCTTATTCCAAGGGGGGACCGGGGAGCTGTTTTTT
TRBV7-2	TRBD1	TRBJ2-5	.	CASSFGQAPVGYQETQYF	TGTGCCAGCAGCTTCGGACAGGCCCCAGTCGGGTACCAAGAGACCCAGTACTTC
TRBV12-3/TRBV12-4	.	TRBJ2-5	many	CASQKTEMQETQYF	TGTGCCAGCCAGAAAACAGAGATGCAAGAGACCCAGTACTTC
TRBV7-9	.	TRBJ1-1	.	CASNGAGSMNTEAFF	TGTGCCAGCAACGGAGCAGGGAGCATGAACACTGAAGCTTTCTTT
TRBV12-3/TRBV12-4	.	TRBJ2-5	many	CASSFRQQETQYF	TGTGCCAGCAGTTTTCGACAGCAAGAGACCCAGTACTTC
TRBV20-1	.	TRBJ2-5	few	CSARVRSLQETQYF	TGCAGTGCTAGAGTCCGAAGCTTGCAAGAGACCCAGTACTTC
TRBV12-3/TRBV12-4	TRBD2	TRBJ2-7	.	CASSPRGTSGGNEQYF	TGTGCCAGCAGCCCCCGGGGGACTAGCGGGGGGAACGAGCAGTACTTC
TRBV5-5	.	TRBJ1-5	few	CASSLDPGNQPQHF	TGTGCCAGCAGCTTGGATCCAGGCAATCAGCCCCAGCATTTT
TRBV3-1	TRBD1	TRBJ2-1	.	CASSPKDREGDEQFF	TGTGCCAGCAGCCCCAAGGACAGGGAAGGCGATGAGCAGTTCTTC
TRBV7-2	.	TRBJ2-5	many	CASSLASRGGETQYF	TGTGCCAGCAGCTTAGCCTCCAGGGGAGGAGAGACCCAGTACTTC
TRBV20-1	.	TRBJ2-2	few	CSARENTGELFF	TGCAGTGCTAGAGAAAACACCGGGGAGCTGTTTTTT
TRBV11-2	TRBD2	TRBJ2-5	once	CASSLRLAGETQYF	TGTGCCAGCAGCTTGCGACTAGCGGGAGAGACCCAGTACTTC
TRBV5-1	.	TRBJ1-2	.	CASSPDVANYGYTF	TGCGCCAGCAGCCCGGACGTAGCTAACTATGGCTACACCTTC
TRBV7-3	.	TRBJ2-3	.	CASSQDTTDTQYF	TGTGCCAGCTCACAGGATACCACAGATACGCAGTATTTT
TRBV11-2	.	TRBJ2-3	.	CASSLSRVLGSTDTQYF	TGTGCCAGCAGCTTATCCCGAGTCCTGGGCAGCACAGATACGCAGTATTTT
TRBV20-1	.	TRBJ1-1	many	CSPLSGVMNTEAFF	TGCAGTCCCCTAAGTGGGGTAATGAACACTGAAGCTTTCTTT
TRBV6-5	.	TRBJ1-1	.	CATNQGSGAFF	TGTGCCACCAATCAGGGGTCCGGGGCTTTCTTT
TRBV20-1	.	TRBJ1-1	few	CSAAPSLNTEAFF	TGCAGTGCTGCTCCATCCCTGAACACTGAAGCTTTCTTT
TRBV7-3	.	TRBJ1-2	few	CASSLAPPTGSAWGYTF	TGTGCCAGCAGCTTAGCCCCTCCGACGGGGTCCGCGTGGGGCTACACCTTC